The 31 T cell receptor beta chains listed next were all sequenced from one sample in a study of blood T cell repertoires in COVID-19. The method was immunoSEQ multiplex PCR; TCRdb's version includes in-frame clones alone and lacks a portion of them. Of approximately 120,000 clones listed, around three quarters are singletons. What was sequenced was peripheral blood. The receptors derive from a human donor in a cohort sampled during active COVID-19.

The V call is TRBV30, the J call TRBJ2-4; a weak D match, TRBD2 (5 bases). There are 15 residues in the CDR3. Germline V gene data show CDR1 as GTSNPN and CDR2 as SVGIG (reference sequence). The ends were cut back, 5 bases at V and 0 bases at J, with 14 bases in the middle. The CDR3 DNA reads TGTGCCTGGTCGGCGGGTGCTCTAGCCAAAAACATTCAGTACTTC. Residues: CAWSAGALAKNIQYF.

The genes are TRBV29-1 and TRBJ2-7; a weak D match, TRBD1 (5 bases). Per the germline V gene, CDR1 is SQVTM and CDR2 is ANQGSEA. The V end lost 6 bases, the J end lost 5 bases, and 11 bases lay between the germline ends. CDR3 size: 11 residues. This CDR3 is CSVARQNEQYF. In nucleotides, the CDR3 is TGCAGCGTCGCCCGACAGAACGAGCAGTACTTC.

The rearrangement joins TRBV7-9 to TRBJ2-1, with TRBD2 matching over 7 bases. Per the germline V gene, CDR1 is SEHNR and CDR2 is FQNEAQ (reference sequence). CDR3 length equals 15 residues. The trim removed 5 bases at V and 5 bases at J, leaving 9 bases unmatched. CDR3 protein: CASSPRGGSNNEQFF. Here the CDR3 DNA reads TGTGCCAGCAGCCCGCGCGGGGGATCGAACAATGAGCAGTTCTTC.

This chain uses TRBV6-6 with TRBJ2-3, with 7 bases aligning to TRBD2. CDR3 length: 12 amino acids. Germline trimming cut 8 bases from V and 1 base from J; bases unmatched to any gene: 0. Looked up from germline, CDR1 is MNHNY and CDR2 is SVGAGI (reference sequence). The CDR3 loop reads CASGGGTDTQYF. CDR3 nucleotide sequence: TGTGCCAGCGGGGGGGGCACAGATACGCAGTATTTT.

The DNA for the CDR3 is TGTGCCAGCAGTTTACTAGGAGCAACTAATGAAAAACTGTTTTTT. The encoded protein is CASSLLGATNEKLFF. The V gene is TRBV27, the J gene TRBJ1-4; D is ambiguous. The CDR3 extends over 15 amino acids. Germline V lookup: CDR1 MNHEY, CDR2 SMNVEV (reference sequence). V lost 2 bases, J lost 0 bases, and 7 bases lay in between.

The V gene is TRBV4-1, the J gene TRBJ1-6, with unresolved D. Germline CDR1 reads MGHRA; CDR2 reads YSYEKL. The CDR3 is 18 amino acids. V dropped 0 bases and J dropped 0 bases, with 12 bases sitting between them. The CDR3 protein is CASSQEVPWSSYNSPLHF. In DNA form, the CDR3 reads TGCGCCAGCAGCCAAGAGGTCCCGTGGAGCTCCTATAATTCACCCCTCCACTTT.

The V gene is TRBV5-1, the J gene TRBJ2-3; TRBD2 matches 10 bases. V lost 3 bases and J lost 2; bases outside the gene matches: 6. The CDR3 sequence is 16 residues long. Germline loops: CDR1 SGHRS, CDR2 YFSETQ. The CDR3 coding sequence is TGCGCCAGCAGCTGGGAGCGGGGGGGCCTCACAGATACGCAGTATTTT. Translating it yields CASSWERGGLTDTQYF.

The CDR3 nucleotides are TGTGCCTGGGCCTCGGGGGGGGACGCTGAAGCTTTCTTT. It yields the protein CAWASGGDAEAFF. The J gene is TRBJ1-1, the V gene TRBV30, with D perhaps TRBD1 (5 bases). V lost 5 bases and J 6 bases, leaving 16 bases between the germline ends. CDR3 size: 13 residues. Germline CDR1 and CDR2: GTSNPN and SVGIG (reference sequence).

The CDR3 region is CASSRSSGSGANVLTF. As DNA, the CDR3 is TGTGCCAGCAGCCGAAGTTCAGGCTCTGGGGCCAACGTCCTGACTTTC. The chain has TRBV11-2 and TRBJ2-6; D gene ambiguous. The CDR3 is 16 amino acids. Deletions cut 5 bases from V and 0 bases from J, with 11 bases between. Looked up from germline, CDR1 is SGHAT and CDR2 is FQNNGV.

CDR3 protein: CASSYARWGGRVEYF. The CDR3 nucleotides read TGTGCCAGCAGTTACGCCCGCTGGGGGGGAAGGGTTGAGTACTTC. V and J are TRBV6-5 and TRBJ2-7, with 7 bases identical to TRBD2. Germline V gene sequence: CDR1 MNHEY, CDR2 SVGAGI. The CDR3 is 15 residues long. V gave up 2 bases and J gave up 11 bases; unmatched junction bases: 15.

V gene TRBV5-1 combines with J gene TRBJ2-5; 9 positions match TRBD1. The CDR3 has 15 residues. CDR1 SGHRS and CDR2 YFSETQ come from the germline V gene. The V segment lost 7 bases and the J segment 1 base; nucleotides outside the gene matches: 8. DNA of the CDR3: TGCGCCAGCGAGGGCGGGACAGGGCCCCAAGAGACCCAGTACTTC. Protein product: CASEGGTGPQETQYF.

This clone was seen a handful of times. The chain couples TRBV30 to TRBJ1-4; a possible D gene is TRBD1 (5 bases). The germline CDR1 and CDR2 sequences are GTSNPN and SVGIG (reference sequence). The CDR3 spans 15 residues. The V gene lost 0 bases and the J gene lost 13 bases, with 21 bases spanning the gap. CDR3 loop: CAWSVGQGQYAGLFF. The CDR3 DNA reads as TGTGCCTGGAGTGTAGGGCAGGGTCAGTATGCAGGACTGTTTTTT.

This chain links TRBV9 with TRBJ2-1; D unresolved. The CDR3 spans 12 residues. CDR1 SGDLS and CDR2 YYNGEE come from the germline V gene. Trimming took off 0 bases at V and 7 bases at J, with 5 bases between the two ends. CDR3 region: CASSVELNEQFF. DNA for the CDR3: TGTGCCAGCAGCGTAGAACTGAATGAGCAGTTCTTC.

The rearrangement uses TRBV6-6 and TRBJ2-2; D might be TRBD1 (6 bases). Germline loops: CDR1 MNHNY, CDR2 SVGAGI (reference sequence). The V gene lost 6 bases and the J gene lost 7 bases, with 9 bases spanning the gap. The CDR3 contains 12 residues. The CDR3 spells CASRQGDGELFF. The CDR3 bases are TGTGCCAGCAGACAGGGCGACGGGGAGCTGTTTTTT.

In its sample, this clone was seen many times. The CDR3 DNA follows: TGTGCCAGCAGTGGGGCTAGGACGGCCGAGCAGTACTTC. Encoded protein: CASSGARTAEQYF. The rearrangement joins TRBV3-1 (or the pseudogene TRBV3-2) to TRBJ2-7; TRBD1 might be the D (5 bases). The CDR3 is 13 residues long. The V gene's germline CDR1 is LGHDT and CDR2 YNNKEL (reference sequence). Trimming cost V 6 bases and J 6 bases, with 15 bases left between them.

This clone was seen more than once but under ten times. The chain uses TRBV7-6 and TRBJ2-7, with TRBD1 identical over 8 bases. This CDR3 contains 15 residues. The germline V gene encodes CDR1 SGHVS and CDR2 FNYEAQ. Losses at the gene ends were 5 bases for V and 3 bases for J; bases not matched to a gene: 9. For the CDR3, the DNA is TGTGCCAGCAGCACCGGGACAGGAGACTTCTACGAGCAGTACTTC. This codes for CASSTGTGDFYEQYF.

This clone was picked up a small number of times. The rearrangement joins TRBV7-9 to TRBJ1-1, with D unresolved. This CDR3 contains 13 residues. Germline V gene sequence: CDR1 SEHNR, CDR2 FQNEAQ (reference sequence). Trimming pared 6 bases from V and 5 bases from J, leaving 13 bases between. Here the CDR3 DNA reads TGTGCCAGCAGTCCCGACGGGAGAACTGAAGCTTTCTTT. Encoded protein: CASSPDGRTEAFF.

The V call is TRBV10-1, the J call TRBJ1-2; D unclear. This CDR3 region has 13 residues. Trimming left V 3 bases short and J 8 bases short, with 13 bases between. Per the germline V gene, CDR1 is WNHNN and CDR2 is SYGVQD (reference sequence). The CDR3 bases are TGCGCCAGCAGTGAATGGACTACCGGCGGCTACACCTTC. Its translation: CASSEWTTGGYTF.

This chain joins TRBV29-1 and TRBJ2-2; 7 bases agree with TRBD1. Per the germline V gene, CDR1 is SQVTM and CDR2 is ANQGSEA. The J segment lost 3 bases and the V segment lost 5 bases, leaving 6 bases of the junction unmatched. The CDR3 has 14 amino acids. CDR3 DNA: TGCAGCGTTTGGACAGGTCGGGACACCGGGGAGCTGTTTTTT. This encodes CSVWTGRDTGELFF.

This rearrangement joins TRBV6-6 to TRBJ1-1; D perhaps matches TRBD1 (6 bases). The CDR3 contains 15 residues. Germline V gives CDR1 MNHNY, CDR2 SVGAGI (reference sequence). V gave up 0 bases and J gave up 1 base, with 9 bases separating them. In nucleotides, the CDR3 is TGTGCCAGCAGTTACTCGAACAGGGCGAACACTGAAGCTTTCTTT. Its protein product is CASSYSNRANTEAFF.

In its sample, this clone was seen a few times. This rearrangement joins TRBV7-9 to TRBJ2-5; 8 positions match TRBD1. The CDR3 totals 15 residues. CDR1 SEHNR and CDR2 FQNEAQ come from the germline V gene (reference sequence). The junction had 4 bases not matched to a gene; V was cut back by 3 bases and J by 1 base. The CDR3, as DNA: TGTGCCAGCAGCTTTGACAGGGGATTCCAAGAGACCCAGTACTTC. It encodes CASSFDRGFQETQYF. Supplemented by reference TRBV7-9 and TRBJ2-5, the full variable domain reads DTGVSQNPRHKITKRGQNVTFRCDPISEHNRLYWYRQTLGQGPEFLTYFQNEAQLEKSRLLSDRFSAERPKGSFSTLEIQRTEQGDSAMYLCASSFDRGFQETQYFGPGTRLLVL.

The CDR3 DNA follows: TGCGCCAGCAGTGAGGGGGCAGTAAACACTGAAGCTTTCTTT. Amino acids: CASSEGAVNTEAFF. The J gene is TRBJ1-1, the V gene TRBV10-2, with a weak D call TRBD1 (5 bases). Trimming stripped 2 bases from V and 2 bases from J, with 9 bases between. The CDR3 consists of 14 residues. Germline CDR1 reads WSHSY; CDR2 reads SAAADI.

This chain connects TRBV10-3 to TRBJ2-5; 7 bases map to TRBD2. Per the germline V gene, CDR1 is ENHRY and CDR2 is SYGVKD. The CDR3 length is 14 residues. V gave up 10 bases and J gave up 2 bases; unmatched junction bases: 10. This chain's CDR3 is CATASDGGQETQYF. The CDR3 DNA reads as TGTGCCACCGCTTCCGACGGGGGGCAAGAGACCCAGTACTTC.

The J gene is TRBJ1-2, the V gene TRBV18, with D possibly TRBD1 on 6 matching bases. V lost 4 bases to trimming and J lost 3 bases, with 12 bases between them. The CDR3 runs to 14 residues. Per germline, CDR1 KGHSH and CDR2 LQKENI. For the CDR3, the DNA is TGTGCCAGCTCACGCCTCCCAGGGGACTATGGCTACACCTTC. Residues: CASSRLPGDYGYTF.

The chain employs TRBV3-1 (or the pseudogene TRBV3-2) and TRBJ2-7, with a weak D call TRBD2 (6 bases). In germline, CDR1 is LGHDT, CDR2 YNNKEL (reference sequence). CDR3 length equals 15 residues. V lost 1 base and J lost 7, with 17 bases in between. In DNA form, the CDR3 reads TGTGCCAGCAGCCAAGGGCTAGCGAGGTCGATGGAGCAGTACTTC. Its protein is CASSQGLARSMEQYF.

The V and J genes are TRBV7-9 and TRBJ2-2; D is possibly TRBD1 (5 bases). This CDR3 is 16 amino acids long. Trimming stripped 2 bases from V and 7 bases from J, with 17 bases between. Germline CDR1 SEHNR, CDR2 FQNEAQ (reference sequence). The chain's CDR3 is CASSLYLAGLGGELFF. The CDR3 DNA follows: TGTGCCAGCAGCTTATACTTGGCAGGGCTCGGCGGGGAGCTGTTTTTT.

This chain uses TRBV27 with TRBJ1-6; no definite D call. The CDR3 runs 15 residues. Per the germline V gene, CDR1 is MNHEY and CDR2 is SMNVEV (reference sequence). Trimming stripped 8 bases from V and 0 bases from J, with 11 bases between. The CDR3 DNA sequence: TGTGCCAGCTCCTGGGCTGACTCCTATAATTCACCCCTCCACTTT. It codes for CASSWADSYNSPLHF.

The rearrangement links TRBV5-1 to TRBJ2-1; 8 positions agree with TRBD1. Germline CDR1 is SGHRS and CDR2 is YFSETQ. With 6 bases clipped from V and 1 base from J, the junction kept 6 bases outside the gene matches. There are 15 residues in the CDR3. This CDR3 is CASITGTGSYNEQFF. CDR3 bases: TGCGCCAGCATCACCGGGACAGGATCCTACAATGAGCAGTTCTTC.

The chain uses TRBV27 and TRBJ1-4; maybe TRBD1 (6 bases). Per the germline V gene, CDR1 is MNHEY and CDR2 is SMNVEV (reference sequence). The CDR3 loop spans 15 amino acids. Trimming shortened V by 3 bases and J by 4 bases, and 12 bases separated the two germline ends. The CDR3 loop reads CASSFRRRGNEKLFF. In nucleotides, the CDR3 is TGTGCCAGCAGTTTCCGGCGCAGGGGTAATGAAAAACTGTTTTTT.

This rearrangement joins TRBV18 to TRBJ1-3; 11 positions match TRBD1. CDR1 is KGHSH, CDR2 LQKENI, per germline. There are 17 residues in the CDR3. With V trimmed by 3 bases and J by 2 bases, 6 bases remained unmatched. Here the CDR3 DNA reads TGTGCCAGCTCACCGACGGGACAGGGGGGTGCTGGAAACACCATATATTTT. Translating it yields CASSPTGQGGAGNTIYF.

V usage is TRBV7-8 and J usage is TRBJ2-6; D perhaps matches TRBD2 (6 bases). The germline CDR1 and CDR2 sequences are SGHVS and FQNEAQ. The CDR3 extends over 18 amino acids. V lost 2 bases and J lost 1, with 15 bases in between. The CDR3 reads CASSLTAGTPSGANVLTF. Written as DNA, the CDR3 is TGTGCCAGCAGCTTAACAGCGGGTACCCCTTCTGGGGCCAACGTCCTGACTTTC.